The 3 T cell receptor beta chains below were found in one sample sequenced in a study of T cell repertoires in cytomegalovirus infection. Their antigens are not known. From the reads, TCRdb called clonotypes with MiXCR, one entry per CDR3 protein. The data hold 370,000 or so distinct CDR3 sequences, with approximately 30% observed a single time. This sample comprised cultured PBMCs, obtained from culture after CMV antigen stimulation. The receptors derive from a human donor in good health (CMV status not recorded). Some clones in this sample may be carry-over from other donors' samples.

The CDR3, as DNA: TGTGCCAGCAGTCCAACCAGGGGGGTTGGCGGCTATGGCTACACCTTC. The encoded protein is CASSPTRGVGGYGYTF. The rearrangement links TRBV27 to TRBJ1-2, with 7 bases that match TRBD1. The CDR3 has 16 residues. V was pared by 5 bases and J by 4 bases, with 13 bases of the junction left unmatched. Germline V gene sequence: CDR1 MNHEY, CDR2 SMNVEV (reference sequence).

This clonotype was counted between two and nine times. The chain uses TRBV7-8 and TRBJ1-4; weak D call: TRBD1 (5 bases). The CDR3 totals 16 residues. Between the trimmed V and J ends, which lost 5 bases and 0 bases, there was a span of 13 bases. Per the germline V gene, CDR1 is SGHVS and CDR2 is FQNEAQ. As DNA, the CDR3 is TGTGCCAGCAGCCCCCCGGGAGGGGCAACTAATGAAAAACTGTTTTTT. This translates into CASSPPGGATNEKLFF. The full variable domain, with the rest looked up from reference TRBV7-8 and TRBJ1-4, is GAGVSQSPRYKVAKRGQDVALRCDPISGHVSLFWYQQALGQGPEFLTYFQNEAQLDKSGLPSDRFFAERPEGSVSTLKIQRTQQEDSAVYLCASSPPGGATNEKLFFGSGTQLSVL.

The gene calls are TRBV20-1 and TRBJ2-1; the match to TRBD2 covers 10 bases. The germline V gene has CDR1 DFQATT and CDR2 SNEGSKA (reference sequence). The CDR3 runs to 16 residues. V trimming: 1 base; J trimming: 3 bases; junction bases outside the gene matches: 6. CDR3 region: CSARALAGVDYNEQFF. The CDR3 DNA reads TGCAGTGCTAGAGCCCTAGCGGGAGTGGACTACAATGAGCAGTTCTTC.